The subject of this entry is one T cell receptor (beta chain). Profiled with immunoSEQ multiplex PCR; TCRdb holds only in-frame clones, not every one. The table has 350,000 to 500,000 clones, about 88% seen once; the top ten hold around 1.5%. The study recruited people aged roughly 18 to 95 years across 20 to 30 US areas. The study assigned cohorts using participant-reported clinical history. The CDR3 contains 14 residues. Germline V gene sequence: CDR1 SGDLS, CDR2 YYNGEE. V was cut by 4 bases and J by 4 bases, with 11 bases left in between. The data stem from a study of blood T cell repertoires in COVID-19. Looking at the study overall: Spain, Italy and the United States supplied samples that represented acute and convalescent COVID-19. Nucleic acid was either cDNA or gDNA, and it came from T cells, B-cell-depleted T cells, or PBMCs.

The rearrangement links TRBV9 to TRBJ2-2; D might be TRBD1 (6 bases). Sequences were obtained from PBMCs or T cells enriched from blood (not recorded which). The receptor's source is a woman aged 18-29 years who had been exposed to COVID-19. The CDR3 protein is CASSQDRSTGELFF. The CDR3, as DNA: TGTGCCAGCAGCCAAGACAGGAGCACCGGGGAGCTGTTTTTT.